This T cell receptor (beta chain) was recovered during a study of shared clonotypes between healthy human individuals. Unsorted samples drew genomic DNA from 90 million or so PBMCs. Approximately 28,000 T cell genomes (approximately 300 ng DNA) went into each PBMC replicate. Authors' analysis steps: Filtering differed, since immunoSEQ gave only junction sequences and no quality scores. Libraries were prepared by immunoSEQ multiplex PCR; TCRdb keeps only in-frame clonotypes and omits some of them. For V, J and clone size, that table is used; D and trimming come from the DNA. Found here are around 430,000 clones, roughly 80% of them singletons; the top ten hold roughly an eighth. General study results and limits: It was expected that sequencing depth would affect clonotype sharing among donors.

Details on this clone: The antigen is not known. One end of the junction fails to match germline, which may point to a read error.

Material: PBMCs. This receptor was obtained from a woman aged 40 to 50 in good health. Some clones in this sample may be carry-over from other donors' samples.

The CDR3 spells CASGDSGHSYEQYF. CDR3 nucleotides: TGTGCCAGCGGTGATTCCGGCCACTCCTACGAGCAGTACTTC. The rearrangement links TRBV6-1 to TRBJ2-7; D not certain. The CDR3 covers 14 residues. The germline gives CDR1 MNHNS, CDR2 SASEGT.